The clone carrying this TCR beta chain was observed a few times. Its specificity is unknown. Sequencing libraries made from TCR beta cDNA carried unique molecular identifiers. Starting from about 0.98 to 11 million T cells, the study yielded a few hundred thousand cDNA molecules. TCRdb passed the PCR reads through MiXCR, listing each CDR3 protein once. The sample has about 570,000 distinct CDR3 sequences, around a third seen once; the top ten hold less than 6%. This record belongs to a study of post-analysis software for immune sequencing data. In the study overall: Secondary progressive, relapsing-remitting and progressive-relapsing multiple sclerosis were among the included disease courses. General study findings and limits: Clustering by F measure revealed strong co-clustering among samples prepared together in one batch. Four to six TRBV segments appeared more often in patients than in controls, and TRBV5-6, TRBV5-1 and TRBV20-1 were among these. Normalized Chao1 diversity was significantly reduced in patients versus controls.

The CDR3 is 14 residues long. CDR1 and CDR2 (germline): MNHEY, SVGAGI. Trimming at V came to 4 bases and at J to 1 base, leaving 2 bases not matched to a gene. This receptor was taken from a girl younger than 18 with multiple sclerosis. V is TRBV6-5 and J is TRBJ1-1, with 8 bases identical to TRBD1. Sequences were obtained from blood. DNA for the CDR3: TGTGCCAGCAGTTTGGGACAGGAGAACACTGAAGCTTTCTTT. This gives the protein CASSLGQENTEAFF.